The next 18 T cell receptor beta chains were all read from a single sample in a study of blood T cells in healthy people across ages (dated by TCRdb to 2014 to 2015). The library was produced with 5' RACE. Instrument used: Illumina HiSeq 2500. A second PCR of about 6 to 12 cycles was performed with a sample-barcoded 5' primer and a J-beta primer mix. The public reads were quality trimmed at Q25 with fastp and then assembled into clones with MiXCR by TCRdb, keeping productive beta chains. Entries are consolidated by CDR3 protein sequence, retaining the most common genes and DNA. Counted in this sample were 600,000 to 850,000 distinct CDR3 sequences; roughly 25% of them appeared once. The top ten constitute around 9.2% of the sample. This same sample was also part of a study on T cells of mothers and their children.

The sample consisted of blood. These receptors were collected from a boy younger than 18 in good health.

This chain uses TRBV6-6 with TRBJ1-3; TRBD1 matches 12 bases. There are 16 residues in the CDR3. J was trimmed by 4 bases and V by 9 bases; bases with no gene match: 10. Germline CDR1 MNHNY, CDR2 SVGAGI (reference sequence). The CDR3 DNA reads TGTGCCAGTATACGGGGACAGGGGGCTTTAGGAAACACCATATATTTT. Protein product: CASIRGQGALGNTIYF.

The chain employs TRBV9 and TRBJ1-5, with TRBD1 matching over 7 bases. CDR3 size: 14 residues. The V and J ends lost 3 bases and 5 bases, in that order; junction bases with no gene match: 5. Germline V gene sequence: CDR1 SGDLS, CDR2 YYNGEE. CDR3 bases: TGTGCCAGCAGCGCACAGGGGATCGATCAGCCCCAGCATTTT. This translates into CASSAQGIDQPQHF.

This chain uses TRBV12-3 or TRBV12-4 with TRBJ2-1; TRBD1 matches 9 bases. The DNA matches TRBJ2-5 better at its end, which makes the J call doubtful. This CDR3 has 15 amino acids. This CDR3 is CASSLRQGEVETQYF. The CDR3, as DNA: TGTGCCAGCAGTTTACGACAGGGGGAGGTAGAGACCCAGTACTTC.

In its sample, this clonotype was seen a few times. This chain links TRBV6-5 with TRBJ1-6; D unclear. The V gene's germline CDR1 is MNHEY and CDR2 SVGAGI. V was cut by 3 bases and J by 10 bases, with 13 bases left in between. There are 14 residues in the CDR3. CDR3 bases: TGTGCCAGCAGTTATCTTTTTTCCGGCTCACCCCTCCACTTT. This encodes CASSYLFSGSPLHF.

This clonotype was recorded once. V usage is TRBV12-3 or TRBV12-4 and J usage is TRBJ2-2; the D is unclear. The CDR3 sequence is 13 residues long. The V gene lost 8 bases and the J gene lost 3 bases, with 10 bases spanning the gap. The CDR3 coding sequence is TGTGCCAGCCCCGCAGAAGACACCGGGGAGCTGTTTTTT. It specifies CASPAEDTGELFF.

Only a few counts were recorded for this clonotype. This sequence joins TRBV6-5 and TRBJ2-5, with a tentative D call TRBD1 (5 bases). Trimming took off 0 bases at V and 4 bases at J, with 12 bases between the two ends. Germline V CDR1 and CDR2: MNHEY, SVGAGI. The CDR3 is made up of 15 amino acids. The CDR3 DNA follows: TGTGCCAGCAGTTACTCGGGGCTCCCTACAGAGACCCAGTACTTC. Encoded protein: CASSYSGLPTETQYF.

A few counts support this clonotype. The chain uses TRBV4-1 and TRBJ2-7; D gene uncertain. Trimming took 1 base from V and 0 from J, leaving 7 bases between them. Germline V gene lookup returns CDR1 MGHRA and CDR2 YSYEKL. The CDR3 runs 14 residues. CDR3 DNA sequence: TGCGCCAGCAGCCAAGGTCTATCCTCCTACGAGCAGTACTTC. As protein: CASSQGLSSYEQYF.

There are a few counts of this clonotype. The chain carries TRBV7-9 and TRBJ2-5; TRBD2 might be the D (6 bases). TRBJ2-7 explains the end of the DNA better; the J call may be wrong. The CDR3 contains 14 residues. Germline assignment: CDR1 SEHNR and CDR2 FQNEAQ (reference sequence). CDR3 sequence: CASSLEGRTYEQYF. The CDR3 nucleotides read TGTGCCAGCAGCTTGGAGGGAAGAACCTACGAGCAGTACTTC.

This clonotype was seen a handful of times. The chain's CDR3 is CSAPTSGRMGDTQYF. The CDR3 DNA is TGCAGTGCCCCAACTAGCGGGAGGATGGGAGATACGCAGTATTTT. J is TRBJ2-3 and V is TRBV20-1, with 12 bases that match TRBD2. With 6 bases clipped from V and 5 bases from J, the junction kept 9 bases outside the gene matches. Germline assignment: CDR1 DFQATT and CDR2 SNEGSKA (reference sequence). The CDR3 loop spans 15 amino acids.

This chain joins TRBV4-3 and TRBJ1-1; D call uncertain. From germline, CDR1 is LGHNA and CDR2 YSLEER. This CDR3 spans 16 amino acids. V gave up 2 bases and J gave up 5 bases, with 18 bases separating them. CDR3 protein: CASSQSVTSGKTEAFF. The CDR3 DNA is TGCGCCAGCAGCCAAAGCGTTACGTCCGGGAAAACTGAAGCTTTCTTT.

The gene calls are TRBV20-1 and TRBJ2-5, with D tentatively TRBD2 (6 bases). CDR3 length equals 15 residues. The V end was cut by 3 bases, the J end by 4 bases, with 18 bases between. Germline V gene lookup returns CDR1 DFQATT and CDR2 SNEGSKA (reference sequence). CDR3 nucleotides: TGCAGTGCTAGGAAGGCGGGGACCCCTCCAGAGACCCAGTACTTC. Its translation is CSARKAGTPPETQYF.

V is TRBV28 and J is TRBJ1-6, with D unclear. CDR1 is MDHEN and CDR2 is SYDVKM in the germline V gene. V was pared by 1 base and J by 2 bases, with 6 bases between. The CDR3 sequence is 15 residues long. CDR3 region: CASSLSRPYNSPLHF. CDR3 in DNA: TGTGCCAGCAGTTTATCCAGGCCCTATAATTCACCCCTCCACTTT. Variable domain in full (rest from reference TRBV28 and TRBJ1-6): DVKVTQSSRYLVKRTGEKVFLECVQDMDHENMFWYRQDPGLGLRLIYFSYDVKMKEKGDIPEGYSVSREKKERFSLILESASTNQTSMYLCASSLSRPYNSPLHFGNGTRLTVT.

In its sample, this clonotype was seen a few times. The rearrangement links TRBV6-5 to TRBJ2-6; D unresolved. The CDR3 length is 13 residues. Germline-derived CDR1 and CDR2 are MNHEY and SVGAGI. Trimming cost V 6 bases and J 7 bases, with 10 bases left between them. The CDR3 DNA follows: TGTGCCAGCAGCCCGTGGGGTGCCAACGTCCTGACTTTC. This sequence encodes CASSPWGANVLTF.

This clonotype was observed a few times. This chain uses TRBV5-5 with TRBJ2-4; TRBD2 might be the D (6 bases). This CDR3 contains 14 residues. V dropped 4 bases and J dropped 6 bases, with 14 bases sitting between them. Germline CDR1 reads SGHKS; CDR2 reads YYEKEE (reference sequence). CDR3 coding DNA: TGTGCCAGCAGCCTGGTCGTCGGGGGAAACATTCAGTACTTC. Its translation is CASSLVVGGNIQYF.

Only a few counts were recorded for this clonotype. The genes are TRBV7-3 and TRBJ2-5; no firm D call. The last part of the DNA fits TRBJ2-7 better; the J call may be wrong. Germline values: CDR1 SGHTA, CDR2 FQGTGA. The CDR3 has 15 residues. CDR3 in amino acids: CASSLTASVSDEQYF. CDR3 sequence (DNA): TGTGCCAGCAGCTTAACGGCTTCGGTTTCCGACGAGCAGTACTTC.

This clonotype came up a few times. Written as DNA, the CDR3 is TGCAGCGTTGCCGGGACAGTAACTTACGAGCAGTACTTC. The encoded protein is CSVAGTVTYEQYF. This rearrangement joins TRBV29-1 to TRBJ2-5; 7 bases line up with TRBD1. The J call is in doubt because the DNA end fits TRBJ2-7 better. This CDR3 is 13 amino acids long. Germline V CDR1 and CDR2: SQVTM, ANQGSEA.

V usage is TRBV3-1 and J usage is TRBJ1-6, with D unclear. The CDR3 length is 15 residues. Trimming removed 1 base at V and 9 bases at J, with 13 bases between. Germline V gives CDR1 LGHDT, CDR2 YNNKEL (reference sequence). The DNA of the CDR3 is TGTGCCAGCAGCCAAGTGTTTGGGAGTGGTTCACCCCTCCACTTT. It codes for CASSQVFGSGSPLHF.

The chain has TRBV7-9 and TRBJ1-1, with no clear D. This CDR3 region has 14 residues. Germline lookup yields CDR1 SEHNR and CDR2 FQNEAQ (reference sequence). Trimming left V 1 base short and J 7 bases short, with 13 bases between. CDR3 DNA sequence: TGTGCCAGCAGCTTAGAGTTTGGAGAGGATGAAGCTTTCTTT. Protein product: CASSLEFGEDEAFF.